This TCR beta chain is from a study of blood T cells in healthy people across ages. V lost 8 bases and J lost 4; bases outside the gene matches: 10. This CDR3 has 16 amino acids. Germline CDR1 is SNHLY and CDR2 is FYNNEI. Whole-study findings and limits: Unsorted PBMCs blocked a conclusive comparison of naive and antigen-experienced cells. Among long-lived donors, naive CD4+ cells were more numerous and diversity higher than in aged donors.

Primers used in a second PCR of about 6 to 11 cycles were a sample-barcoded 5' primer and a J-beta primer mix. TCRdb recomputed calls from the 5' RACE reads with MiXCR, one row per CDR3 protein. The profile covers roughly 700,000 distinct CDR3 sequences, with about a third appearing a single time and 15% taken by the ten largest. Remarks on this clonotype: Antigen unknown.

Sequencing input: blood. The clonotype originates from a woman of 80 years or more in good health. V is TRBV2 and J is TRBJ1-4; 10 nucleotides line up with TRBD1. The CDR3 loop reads CASRPGTGALNEKLFF. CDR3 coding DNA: TGTGCCAGCCGGCCCGGGACAGGGGCCCTTAATGAAAAACTGTTTTTT.